Below are 16 T cell receptor beta chains sequenced from a single sample in a study of tumor-infiltrating lymphocytes in primary liver carcinoma. The template, around 520 ng total RNA, yielded TCR beta cDNA made with a constant-region primer. Employing slightly modified ARM-PCR, three nested multiplex PCR rounds were run, and these gave rise to the TCR beta libraries. Forward primers for TRBV1-TRBV30 and a C-beta reverse primer served the first two PCR rounds, at 10 cycles each. In TCRdb, the multiplex PCR reads were re-called with MiXCR into one record per CDR3 protein. The table shows 60,000 to 90,000 distinct CDR3 sequences, with roughly two thirds occurring only once. Starting material for RNA and DNA co-extraction consisted of about 17-32 mg of unsorted bulk tissue. The source material was liver tumor tissue from sampling region 4. The subset was: tumor region T4, right-lateral pole. The receptors here all came from a man in his forties or fifties with primary liver carcinoma and hepatitis B virus infection.

A note on this clonotype: One end of the junction varies from germline; a read error may be responsible. The gene calls are TRBV6-6 and TRBJ2-7; 7 bases align to TRBD2. Per the germline V gene, CDR1 is MNHNY and CDR2 is SVGAGI (reference sequence). This CDR3 contains 14 residues. CDR3 DNA sequence: TGTGCCAACAGTTACGGGGAGGGGAGGTACGAGCAGTACTTC. It is translated as CANSYGEGRYEQYF.

The chain has TRBV29-1 and TRBJ1-1; D call uncertain. Germline V gene sequence: CDR1 SQVTM, CDR2 ANQGSEA. The CDR3 extends over 14 amino acids. The V and J ends lost 7 bases and 7 bases respectively, with 22 bases between them. CDR3 loop: CSAQKLIREGEAFF. The CDR3 DNA is TGCAGCGCCCAGAAGTTGATCCGGGAGGGTGAAGCTTTCTTT.

Concerning this clonotype itself: Sequence at one end of the junction differs from germline and may be a read error. The chain recombines TRBV29-1 with TRBJ2-2; 7 bases are a match to TRBD1. Germline lookup yields CDR1 SQVTM and CDR2 ANQGSEA. The CDR3 length is 17 residues. The CDR3 nucleotides read TGCAGCGTCCTTGGCCTCCTAGGGACAGCGAACACCAGGGAGCTGTTTTTT. Amino acids: CSVLGLLGTANTRELFF.

This clonotype has just a few counts. Its ends do not fully match the called genes, so a read error is possible. The genes are TRBV9 and TRBJ2-7; D is possibly TRBD2 (6 bases). This CDR3 is built from 15 residues. CDR1 and CDR2 (germline): SGDLS, YYNGEE. As DNA, the CDR3 is TGTGCCAGCACCCCGGGACTCTCATCAGCCTACGGGCAGTACTTC. Amino acids: CASTPGLSSAYGQYF.

As regards this clonotype: The junction does not match germline at one end; this may be a read error. The rearrangement uses TRBV28 and TRBJ1-1; 8 bases fit TRBD1. Germline loops: CDR1 MDHEN, CDR2 SYDVKM. The CDR3 extends over 16 amino acids. The CDR3 DNA reads as TGTGCCGGCAGGCCTAGACCCGGACAGGGTAACACTGAAGCTTTCTTT. Protein sequence: CAGRPRPGQGNTEAFF.

Concerning this clonotype: One junction end does not reproduce the germline sequence, and a read error may be involved. The chain combines TRBV6-6 with TRBJ2-1, with D perhaps matching TRBD1 or TRBD2 (5 bases each). The CDR3 totals 16 residues. Germline V lookup: CDR1 MNHNY, CDR2 SVGAGI (reference sequence). As DNA, the CDR3 is TGTACCAGCAGTTACGGGGCTAGTGGGAATGGCAATGAGCAGTTCTTC. Translated: CTSSYGASGNGNEQFF.

The chain couples TRBV20-1 to TRBJ2-7; tentatively, D is TRBD1 (5 bases). The V gene's germline CDR1 is DFQATT and CDR2 SNEGSKA (reference sequence). CDR3 size: 14 residues. Deletions cut 3 bases from V and 3 bases from J, with 15 bases between. Written as DNA, the CDR3 is TGCAGTGCTAGGGCGGACATGGAAGGCTACGAGCAGTACTTC. The encoded protein is CSARADMEGYEQYF.

Turning to this clonotype: The junction shows a germline mismatch at one end, possibly a read error. This chain joins TRBV7-8 and TRBJ2-1; D gene ambiguous. Germline CDR1 reads SGHVS; CDR2 reads FQNEAQ. The CDR3 is made up of 12 amino acids. CDR3 sequence reads: CVSSLGGGEQFF. DNA for the CDR3: TGTGTCAGCAGTTTAGGTGGCGGCGAGCAGTTCTTC.

Only a few counts were recorded for this clonotype. A much more abundant neighbour one base away suggests this may be a read error. The V call is TRBV10-1, the J call TRBJ2-7; possible D gene TRBD2, 6 bases. The V end lost 7 bases, the J end lost 2 bases, and 15 bases lay between the germline ends. Germline V gene data show CDR1 as WNHNN and CDR2 as SYGVQD (reference sequence). The CDR3 consists of 14 residues. The CDR3 DNA reads TGCGCCAGCAATATGGTAGCGGCTGCCTACGAGCAGTACTTC. Its translation is CASNMVAAAYEQYF.

A word on this clonotype: At one end, the junction sequence differs from germline, possibly due to a read error. This chain joins TRBV12-3 or TRBV12-4 and TRBJ2-1, with 14 bases matching TRBD2. The CDR3 loop spans 20 amino acids. The CDR3 nucleotides are TGTTCCAGCAGATCGACCGGACTAGCGGGAGGCGGAGGAGAGGGCAATGAGCAGTTCTTC. Its translation is CSSRSTGLAGGGGEGNEQFF.

The chain recombines TRBV5-6 with TRBJ2-5, with 9 bases fitting TRBD2. The junction had 12 bases not matched to a gene; V was cut back by 5 bases and J by 4 bases. Per the germline V gene, CDR1 is SGHDT and CDR2 is YYEEEE. This CDR3 comprises 16 residues. The CDR3, as DNA: TGTGCCAGCAGAATTGAAGCTAGCGGGAATTTAGAGACCCAGTACTTC. Protein: CASRIEASGNLETQYF.

Turning to this clonotype: The conserved phenylalanine or tryptophan normally closing the CDR3 is absent here, so this likely arose from a read error. This chain connects TRBV12-3 or TRBV12-4 to TRBJ2-6, with D possibly TRBD1 on 6 matching bases. This CDR3 is 17 amino acids long. Trimming pared 2 bases from V and 0 bases from J, leaving 11 bases between. CDR3: CASSLTGQTSGANVLTI. The DNA of the CDR3 is TGTGCCAGCAGTTTAACAGGACAGACCTCTGGGGCCAACGTCCTGACTATC.

Points on this clonotype: One junction end disagrees with the germline gene, perhaps due to a read error. The CDR3, as DNA: TGCGCTAGCAGCTACTCTTCGACTAGCGTGAGGGGAGGCGGGTTCTTC. Protein product: CASSYSSTSVRGGGFF. V and J are TRBV11-2 and TRBJ2-1; 8 positions match TRBD2. Germline assignment: CDR1 SGHAT and CDR2 FQNNGV. The CDR3 has 16 residues.

Regarding this clonotype: Its ends do not fully match the called genes, so a read error is possible. The rearrangement links TRBV29-1 to TRBJ1-1; D is perhaps TRBD1 (6 bases). Per the germline V gene, CDR1 is SQVTM and CDR2 is ANQGSEA. The CDR3 runs to 15 residues. The CDR3 nucleotides are TGCAGCGTCGCAGCAGGGGCCCCAATGAACACCGAAGCTTTCTTT. Translating it yields CSVAAGAPMNTEAFF.

This clonotype was recorded once. Because the CDR3 is missing its conserved closing phenylalanine or tryptophan, this is likely a read error. The J gene is TRBJ2-1, the V gene TRBV20-1; a weak D match, TRBD2 (5 bases). V dropped 4 bases and J dropped 5 bases, with 15 bases sitting between them. The CDR3 extends over 14 amino acids. Germline V gene data show CDR1 as DFQATT and CDR2 as SNEGSKA (reference sequence). This chain's CDR3 is CSAKGEGSDNEQFL. CDR3 bases: TGCAGTGCTAAGGGAGAGGGTTCTGACAATGAGCAGTTCCTC.

The chain employs TRBV7-8 and TRBJ2-1; no definite D call. The V gene's germline CDR1 is SGHVS and CDR2 FQNEAQ. V was shortened by 0 bases and J by 2 bases, with 5 bases between the two germline ends. The CDR3 length is 14 residues. Written as DNA, the CDR3 is TGTGCCAGCAGCTTAGCGGGGACCTACAATGAGCAGTTCTTC. As protein: CASSLAGTYNEQFF. Supplemented by reference TRBV7-8 and TRBJ2-1, the full variable domain reads GAGVSQSPRYKVAKRGQDVALRCDPISGHVSLFWYQQALGQGPEFLTYFQNEAQLDKSGLPSDRFFAERPEGSVSTLKIQRTQQEDSAVYLCASSLAGTYNEQFFGPGTRLTVL.